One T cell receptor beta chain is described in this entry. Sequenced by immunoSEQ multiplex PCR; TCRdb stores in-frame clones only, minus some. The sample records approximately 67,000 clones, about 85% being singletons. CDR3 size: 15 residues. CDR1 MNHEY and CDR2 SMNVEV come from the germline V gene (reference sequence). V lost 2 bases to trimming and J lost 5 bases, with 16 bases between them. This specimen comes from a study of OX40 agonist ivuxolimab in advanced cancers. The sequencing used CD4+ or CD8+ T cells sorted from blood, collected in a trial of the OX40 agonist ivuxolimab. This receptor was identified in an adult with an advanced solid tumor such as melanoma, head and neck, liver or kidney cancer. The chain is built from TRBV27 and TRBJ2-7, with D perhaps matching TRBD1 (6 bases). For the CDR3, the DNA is TGTGCCAGCAGTTTAGCCTCGTACAGGGTCGACGAGCAGTACTTC. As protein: CASSLASYRVDEQYF.